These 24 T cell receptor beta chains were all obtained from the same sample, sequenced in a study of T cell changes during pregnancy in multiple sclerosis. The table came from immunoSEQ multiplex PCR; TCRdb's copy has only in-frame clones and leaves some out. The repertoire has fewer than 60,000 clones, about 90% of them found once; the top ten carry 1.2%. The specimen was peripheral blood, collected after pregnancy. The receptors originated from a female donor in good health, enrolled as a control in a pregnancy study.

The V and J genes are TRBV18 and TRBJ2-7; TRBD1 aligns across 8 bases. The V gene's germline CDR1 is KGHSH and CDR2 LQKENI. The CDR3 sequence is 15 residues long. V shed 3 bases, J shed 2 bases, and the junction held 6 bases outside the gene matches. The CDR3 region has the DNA TGTGCCAGCTCACCTGGACAGGGAAGTCCCTACGAGCAGTACTTC. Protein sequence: CASSPGQGSPYEQYF.

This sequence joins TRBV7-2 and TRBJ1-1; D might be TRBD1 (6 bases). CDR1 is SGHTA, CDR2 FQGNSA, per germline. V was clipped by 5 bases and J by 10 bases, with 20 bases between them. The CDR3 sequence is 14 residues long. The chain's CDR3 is CASSLSGQSRGAFF. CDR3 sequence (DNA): TGTGCCAGCAGCCTATCGGGACAAAGCAGGGGAGCTTTCTTT.

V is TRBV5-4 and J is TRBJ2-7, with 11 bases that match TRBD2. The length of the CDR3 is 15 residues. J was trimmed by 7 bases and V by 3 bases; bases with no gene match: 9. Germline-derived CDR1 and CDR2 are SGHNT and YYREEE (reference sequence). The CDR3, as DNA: TGTGCCAGCAGCTCCCGTAGCGGGGGGGCGGGGGAGCAGTACTTC. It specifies CASSSRSGGAGEQYF.

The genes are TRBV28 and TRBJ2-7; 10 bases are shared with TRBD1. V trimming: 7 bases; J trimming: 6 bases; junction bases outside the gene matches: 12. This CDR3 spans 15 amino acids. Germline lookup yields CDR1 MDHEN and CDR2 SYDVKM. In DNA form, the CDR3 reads TGTGCCAGCAACATACCCGGGACAGGGGCGGTCGAGCAGTACTTC. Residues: CASNIPGTGAVEQYF.

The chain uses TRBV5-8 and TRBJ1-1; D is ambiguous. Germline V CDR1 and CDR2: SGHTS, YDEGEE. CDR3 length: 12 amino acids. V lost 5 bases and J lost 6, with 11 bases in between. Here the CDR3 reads CASSRVWAEAFF. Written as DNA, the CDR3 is TGTGCCAGCAGTCGGGTGTGGGCTGAAGCTTTCTTT. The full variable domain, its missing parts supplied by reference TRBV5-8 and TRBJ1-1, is EAGVTQSPTHLIKTRGQQATLRCSPISGHTSVYWYQQALGLGLQFLLWYDEGEERNRGNFPPRFSGRQFPNYSSELNVNALELEDSALYLCASSRVWAEAFFGQGTRLTVV.

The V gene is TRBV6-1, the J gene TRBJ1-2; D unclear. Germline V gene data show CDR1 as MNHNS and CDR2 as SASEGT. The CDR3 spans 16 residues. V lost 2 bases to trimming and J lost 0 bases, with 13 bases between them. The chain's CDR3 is CASSEIPARTNYGYTF. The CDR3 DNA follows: TGTGCCAGCAGTGAAATTCCTGCGAGGACTAACTATGGCTACACCTTC.

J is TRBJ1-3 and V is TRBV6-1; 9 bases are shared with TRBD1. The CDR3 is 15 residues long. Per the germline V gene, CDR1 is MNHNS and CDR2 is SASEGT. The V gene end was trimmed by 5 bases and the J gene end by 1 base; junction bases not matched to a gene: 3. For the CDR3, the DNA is TGTGCCAGCAGTTCCGGGACAGGGTCTGGAAACACCATATATTTT. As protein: CASSSGTGSGNTIYF.

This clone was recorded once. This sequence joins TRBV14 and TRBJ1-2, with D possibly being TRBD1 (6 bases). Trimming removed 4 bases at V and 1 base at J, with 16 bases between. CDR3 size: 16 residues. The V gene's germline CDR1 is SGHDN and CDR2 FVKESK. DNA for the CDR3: TGTGCCAGCAGCCCTTACGGGGGGCTGGTTAACTATGGCTACACCTTC. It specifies CASSPYGGLVNYGYTF.

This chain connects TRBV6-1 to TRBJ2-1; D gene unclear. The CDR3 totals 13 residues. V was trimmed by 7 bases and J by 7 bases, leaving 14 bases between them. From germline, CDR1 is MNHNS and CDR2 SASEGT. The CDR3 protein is CASIRGAANEQFF. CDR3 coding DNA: TGTGCCAGCATTCGCGGAGCCGCTAATGAGCAGTTCTTC.

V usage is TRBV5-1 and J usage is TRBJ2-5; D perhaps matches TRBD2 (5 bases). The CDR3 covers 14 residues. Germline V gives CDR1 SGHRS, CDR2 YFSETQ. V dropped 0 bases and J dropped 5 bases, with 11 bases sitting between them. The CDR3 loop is CASSLAGVRETQYF. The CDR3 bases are TGCGCCAGCAGCTTGGCCGGGGTACGGGAGACCCAGTACTTC. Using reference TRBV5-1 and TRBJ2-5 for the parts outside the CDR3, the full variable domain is KAGVTQTPRYLIKTRGQQVTLSCSPISGHRSVSWYQQTPGQGLQFLFEYFSETQRNKGNFPGRFSGRQFSNSRSEMNVSTLELGDSALYLCASSLAGVRETQYFGPGTRLLVL.

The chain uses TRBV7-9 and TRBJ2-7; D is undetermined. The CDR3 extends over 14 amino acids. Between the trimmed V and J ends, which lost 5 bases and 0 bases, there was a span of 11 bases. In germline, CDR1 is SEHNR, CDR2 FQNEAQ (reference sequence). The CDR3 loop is CASSPRGLSYEQYF. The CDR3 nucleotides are TGTGCCAGCAGCCCCCGTGGCCTCTCCTACGAGCAGTACTTC.

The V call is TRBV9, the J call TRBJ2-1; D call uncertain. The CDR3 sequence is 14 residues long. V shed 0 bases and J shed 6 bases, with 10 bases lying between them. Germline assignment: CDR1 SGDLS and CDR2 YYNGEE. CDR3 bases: TGTGCCAGCAGCGTAGATCCTAGTTCCAATGAGCAGTTCTTC. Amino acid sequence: CASSVDPSSNEQFF.

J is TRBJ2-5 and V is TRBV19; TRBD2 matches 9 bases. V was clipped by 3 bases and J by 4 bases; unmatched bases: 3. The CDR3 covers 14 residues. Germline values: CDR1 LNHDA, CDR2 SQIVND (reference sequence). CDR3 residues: CASSIIAGVETQYF. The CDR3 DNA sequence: TGTGCCAGTAGTATTATAGCGGGGGTAGAGACCCAGTACTTC.

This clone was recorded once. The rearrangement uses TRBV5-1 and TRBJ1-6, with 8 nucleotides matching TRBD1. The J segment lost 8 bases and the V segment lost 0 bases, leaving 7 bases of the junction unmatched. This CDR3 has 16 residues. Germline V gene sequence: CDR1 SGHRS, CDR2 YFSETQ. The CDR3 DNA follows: TGCGCCAGCAGCTTGGTTCCAGGGGGCGCAGATTCACCCCTCCACTTT. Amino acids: CASSLVPGGADSPLHF.

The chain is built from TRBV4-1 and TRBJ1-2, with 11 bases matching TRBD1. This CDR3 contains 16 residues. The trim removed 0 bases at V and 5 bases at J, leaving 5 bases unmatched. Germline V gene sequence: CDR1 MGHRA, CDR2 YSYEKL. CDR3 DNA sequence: TGCGCCAGCAGCCAAGAACTGGACAGGGGGCTGTATGGCTACACCTTC. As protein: CASSQELDRGLYGYTF.

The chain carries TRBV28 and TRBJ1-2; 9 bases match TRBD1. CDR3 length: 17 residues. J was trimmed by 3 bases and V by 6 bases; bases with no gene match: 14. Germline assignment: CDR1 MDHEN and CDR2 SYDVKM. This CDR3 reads CASRSLLRDRAYYGYTF. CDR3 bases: TGTGCCAGCAGATCACTGCTCCGGGACAGGGCGTACTATGGCTACACCTTC.

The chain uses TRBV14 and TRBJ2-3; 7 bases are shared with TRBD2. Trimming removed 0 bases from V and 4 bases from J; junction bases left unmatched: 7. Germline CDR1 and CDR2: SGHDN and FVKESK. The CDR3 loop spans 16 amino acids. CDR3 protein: CASSQDGGGIPDTQYF. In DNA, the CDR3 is TGTGCCAGCAGCCAAGATGGGGGAGGGATTCCAGATACGCAGTATTTT. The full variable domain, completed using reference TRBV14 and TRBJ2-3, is EAGVTQFPSHSVIEKGQTVTLRCDPISGHDNLYWYRRVMGKEIKFLLHFVKESKQDESGMPNNRFLAERTGGTYSTLKVQPAELEDSGVYFCASSQDGGGIPDTQYFGPGTRLTVL.

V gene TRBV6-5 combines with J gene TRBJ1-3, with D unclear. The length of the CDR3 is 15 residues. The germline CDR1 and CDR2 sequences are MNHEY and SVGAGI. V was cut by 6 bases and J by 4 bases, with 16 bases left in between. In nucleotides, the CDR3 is TGTGCCAGCAGCCTCGTCTCGGGTACAGGAAACACCATATATTTT. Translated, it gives CASSLVSGTGNTIYF.

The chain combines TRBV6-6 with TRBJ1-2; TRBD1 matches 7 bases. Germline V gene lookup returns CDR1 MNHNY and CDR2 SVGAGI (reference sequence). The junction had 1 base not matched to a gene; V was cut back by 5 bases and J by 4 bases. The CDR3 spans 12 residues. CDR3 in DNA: TGTGCCAGCAGTGCAGGGGGCTATGGCTACACCTTC. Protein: CASSAGGYGYTF.

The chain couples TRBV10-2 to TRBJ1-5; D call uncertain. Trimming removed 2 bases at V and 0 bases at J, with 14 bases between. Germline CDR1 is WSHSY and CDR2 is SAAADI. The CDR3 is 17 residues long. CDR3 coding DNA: TGCGCCAGCAGTGAGGTGCGCCCCGCTTTTAGCAATCAGCCCCAGCATTTT. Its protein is CASSEVRPAFSNQPQHF.

The CDR3 here is CASSQEYYGRTYAGELFF. Here the CDR3 DNA reads TGCGCCAGCAGCCAAGAGTATTATGGGAGAACCTACGCCGGGGAGCTGTTTTTT. The rearrangement uses TRBV4-3 and TRBJ2-2; a weak D match, TRBD2 (5 bases). The CDR3 length is 18 residues. The germline V gene encodes CDR1 LGHNA and CDR2 YSLEER. V was shortened by 0 bases and J by 6 bases, with 20 bases between the two germline ends.

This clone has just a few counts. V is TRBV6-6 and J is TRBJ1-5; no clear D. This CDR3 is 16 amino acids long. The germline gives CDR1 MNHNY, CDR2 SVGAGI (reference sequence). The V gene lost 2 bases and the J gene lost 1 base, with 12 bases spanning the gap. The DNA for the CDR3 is TGTGCCAGCAGTTACCTATCACCGTTGAGCAATCAGCCCCAGCATTTT. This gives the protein CASSYLSPLSNQPQHF.

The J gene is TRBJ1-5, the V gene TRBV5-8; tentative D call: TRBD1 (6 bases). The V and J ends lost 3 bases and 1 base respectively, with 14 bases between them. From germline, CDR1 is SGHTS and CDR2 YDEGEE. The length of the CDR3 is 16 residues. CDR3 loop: CASSSTGPLSNQPQHF. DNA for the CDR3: TGTGCCAGCAGCTCCACAGGGCCCCTCAGCAATCAGCCCCAGCATTTT.

The CDR3 sequence: CASRGQGRDTEAFF. The CDR3 region has the DNA TGTGCCAGCAGGGGACAGGGGAGGGACACTGAAGCTTTCTTT. The chain couples TRBV2 to TRBJ1-1; TRBD1 agrees at 10 bases. Germline V gene sequence: CDR1 SNHLY, CDR2 FYNNEI. CDR3 size: 14 residues. J was trimmed by 3 bases and V by 6 bases; bases with no gene match: 4.